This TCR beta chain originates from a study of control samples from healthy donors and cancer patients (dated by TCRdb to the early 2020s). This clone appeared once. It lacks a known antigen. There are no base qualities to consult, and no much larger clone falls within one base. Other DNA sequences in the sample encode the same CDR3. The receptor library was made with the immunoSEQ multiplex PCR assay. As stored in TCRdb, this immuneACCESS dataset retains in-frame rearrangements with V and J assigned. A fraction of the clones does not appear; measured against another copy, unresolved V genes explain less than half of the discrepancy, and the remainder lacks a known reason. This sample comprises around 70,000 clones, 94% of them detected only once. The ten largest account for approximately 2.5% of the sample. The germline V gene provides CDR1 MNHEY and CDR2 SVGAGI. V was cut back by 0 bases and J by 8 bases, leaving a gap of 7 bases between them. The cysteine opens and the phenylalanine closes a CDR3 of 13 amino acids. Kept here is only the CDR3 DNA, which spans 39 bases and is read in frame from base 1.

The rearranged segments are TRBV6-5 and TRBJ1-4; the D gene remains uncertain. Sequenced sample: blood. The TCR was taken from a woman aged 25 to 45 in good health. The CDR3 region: CASSYSSGEKLFF. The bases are TGTGCCAGCAGTTACTCTAGTGGGGAAAAACTGTTTTTT.